Sequencing of this T cell receptor (beta chain) was carried out in a study of T cells in Graves' hyperthyroidism and ophthalmopathy. Overall study findings and caveats: A model of 13 V-J features distinguished ophthalmopathy from stable hyperthyroidism.

Amplified regions were TCR beta CDR3 sequences from RNA transcripts. During a first-round RT-PCR of the TCR CDR3, the HTBI primer set was used. One entry per CDR3 protein results from TCRdb running MiXCR on the multiplex PCR reads. The repertoire consists of around 180,000 distinct CDR3 sequences, with over 15% occurring once and the leading ten covering 25% to 35%. Per the germline V gene, CDR1 is LNHDA and CDR2 is SQIVND (reference sequence). The CDR3 contains 12 residues. The ends lost 9 bases at V and 4 bases at J; junction bases unmatched: 2. This clonotype has ten or more counts. The antigen remains undetermined.

The receptor was derived from a woman aged 50 to 60 with Graves' hyperthyroidism. The chain has TRBV19 and TRBJ1-2, with TRBD1 matching 10 bases. The sample was blood. CDR3 protein: CASGTGVYGYTF. As DNA, the CDR3 is TGTGCCAGCGGGACAGGGGTCTATGGCTACACCTTC.